Following are 5 T cell receptor beta chains from one sample sequenced in a study of shared clonotypes between healthy human individuals. Method: immunoSEQ multiplex PCR; TCRdb's copy keeps in-frame clones and lacks some. The table shows about 2,500,000 clones, with just over 90% occurring only once. Sequencing input: naive CD4+ T cells sorted from blood. Regarding subset: CD45RA+ positively selected. The receptors originated from a man between 18 and 35 years old in good health.

The V gene is TRBV5-6, the J gene TRBJ1-2; D gene unclear. CDR3 size: 11 residues. Germline V gives CDR1 SGHDT, CDR2 YYEEEE. Trimming cost V 1 base and J 8 bases, with 6 bases left between them. CDR3 coding DNA: TGTGCCAGCAGCTTGATTGGGGGCTACACCTTC. This gives the protein CASSLIGGYTF.

This rearrangement joins TRBV5-4 to TRBJ2-5; no definite D call. With 1 base removed from V and 4 bases from J, the gap between germline ends came to 8 bases. The length of the CDR3 is 13 residues. Looked up from germline, CDR1 is SGHNT and CDR2 is YYREEE (reference sequence). This chain's CDR3 is CASSLNGPETQYF. The CDR3 bases are TGTGCCAGCAGCTTGAACGGGCCAGAGACCCAGTACTTC.

This clone has just a few counts. The chain carries TRBV30 and TRBJ1-1; D remains ambiguous. V lost 5 bases and J 8 bases, leaving 9 bases between the germline ends. The germline gives CDR1 GTSNPN, CDR2 SVGIG (reference sequence). The length of the CDR3 is 10 residues. In nucleotides, the CDR3 is TGTGCCTGGGGATCGGTAGAAGCTTTCTTT. Amino acid sequence: CAWGSVEAFF.

As for this clone: This specimen includes other DNA sequences encoding the same CDR3. This chain uses TRBV5-1 with TRBJ2-2; possibly TRBD2 for D (6 bases). From germline, CDR1 is SGHRS and CDR2 YFSETQ. Trimming shortened V by 3 bases and J by 2 bases, and 11 bases separated the two germline ends. This CDR3 comprises 15 residues. Here the CDR3 DNA reads TGCGCCAGCAGCTCCGGGACTCTCAACACCGGGGAGCTGTTTTTT. It encodes CASSSGTLNTGELFF.

This chain joins TRBV28 and TRBJ1-2; D is ambiguous. The CDR3 contains 12 residues. Germline V CDR1 and CDR2: MDHEN, SYDVKM. Trimming shortened V by 6 bases and J by 13 bases, and 18 bases separated the two germline ends. The CDR3 DNA follows: TGTGCCAGCAGGGGCACGGTTGGGCCGGCCACCTTC. Translating it yields CASRGTVGPATF.